This TCR beta chain was sequenced for a study of blood T cell repertoires in COVID-19. Study details: PBMCs, B-cell-depleted T cells, or T cells provided the cDNA or gDNA that made up the material.

This CDR3 spans 14 amino acids. Germline assignment: CDR1 LNHNV and CDR2 YYDKDF (reference sequence). The V end lost 6 bases, the J end lost 5 bases, and 13 bases lay between the germline ends. Sequencing was performed with immunoSEQ multiplex PCR; in TCRdb, only in-frame clones are kept and a portion is missing. This sample yields 55,000 to 80,000 clones, of which 65% to 85% are seen a single time; 20% belongs to the top ten. This chain joins TRBV15 and TRBJ2-2; a weak D match, TRBD1 (5 bases). The TCR sequence derives from a woman aged 80 or older with active or convalescent COVID-19. Sequenced input: peripheral blood. Here the CDR3 reads CATRQAGLTGELFF. DNA of the CDR3: TGTGCCACCAGGCAGGCAGGGCTTACCGGGGAGCTGTTTTTT.